A selection of T cell receptor beta chains follows, all from one sample in a study of blood T cell repertoires in COVID-19. Measured with immunoSEQ multiplex PCR; TCRdb has only the in-frame clones, and not every one. The profile covers 50,000 to 70,000 clones, with about 88% appearing a single time and about 7.4% taken by the ten largest. The sample taken for sequencing was peripheral blood. These receptors all stem from a human donor with active COVID-19. The donor label of this sample is uncertain. CDR3s include the opening cysteine and the closing phenylalanine or tryptophan. The order of the fields is J gene, V gene, D gene, clone size, CDR3 DNA, CDR3 protein. D genes are given only for firm matches. Only some rows state a clone size, as once, few, many or a class for expanded clones.

j_call: TRBJ2-2; v_call: TRBV9; d_call: NA; clone_size: once; cdr3_nt: TGTGCCAGCAACAGAGACACGAACACCGGGGAGCTGTTTTTT; cdr3_aa: CASNRDTNTGELFF
j_call: TRBJ2-2; v_call: TRBV7-7; d_call: TRBD2; clone_size: NA; cdr3_nt: TGTGCTAGCAGACGGACTAGCGGGGACACCGGGGAGCTGTTTTTT; cdr3_aa: CASRRTSGDTGELFF
j_call: TRBJ2-1; v_call: TRBV10-3; d_call: TRBD2; clone_size: NA; cdr3_nt: TGTGCCATCAGTGACTTGGGCAGGCGATTTGGGACTAGCGACTACAATGAGCAGTTCTTC; cdr3_aa: CAISDLGRRFGTSDYNEQFF
j_call: TRBJ1-1; v_call: TRBV9; d_call: NA; clone_size: once; cdr3_nt: TGTGCCAGCAGCGTCCTCTCTGGACAGTCGAACACTGAAGCTTTCTTT; cdr3_aa: CASSVLSGQSNTEAFF
j_call: TRBJ2-2; v_call: TRBV6-5; d_call: NA; clone_size: NA; cdr3_nt: TGTGCCAGCAGTCCCCAGGACAGATCCACCGGGGAGCTGTTTTTT; cdr3_aa: CASSPQDRSTGELFF
j_call: TRBJ2-5; v_call: TRBV29-1; d_call: NA; clone_size: NA; cdr3_nt: TGCAGCGTTGCGGCAGGCCCACAAGAGACCCAGTACTTC; cdr3_aa: CSVAAGPQETQYF
j_call: TRBJ1-1; v_call: TRBV3-1/TRBV3-2; d_call: TRBD1; clone_size: NA; cdr3_nt: TGTGCCAGCAGCCGTGGTAGTGGACAGGGTTTGGAAGCTTTCTTT; cdr3_aa: CASSRGSGQGLEAFF
j_call: TRBJ2-7; v_call: TRBV5-1; d_call: TRBD2; clone_size: NA; cdr3_nt: TGCGCCAGCAGCTCGGGACTAGCGGGGGGCTTGCCCTACGAGCAGTACTTC; cdr3_aa: CASSSGLAGGLPYEQYF
j_call: TRBJ2-7; v_call: TRBV5-1; d_call: TRBD1; clone_size: NA; cdr3_nt: TGCGCCAGCAGCTTGGATCAGGGGGCGTACGAGCAGTACTTC; cdr3_aa: CASSLDQGAYEQYF
j_call: TRBJ2-6; v_call: TRBV9; d_call: NA; clone_size: NA; cdr3_nt: TGTGCCAGCAGCGTATCAACATACTCTGGGGCCAACGTCCTGACTTTC; cdr3_aa: CASSVSTYSGANVLTF
j_call: TRBJ2-7; v_call: TRBV5-4; d_call: NA; clone_size: NA; cdr3_nt: TGTGCCAGCAGTTTAGGTGACAGAAGCTCCTACGAGCAGTACTTC; cdr3_aa: CASSLGDRSSYEQYF
j_call: TRBJ1-5; v_call: TRBV27; d_call: TRBD1; clone_size: NA; cdr3_nt: TGTGCCAGCAGTTTGGGACAGGGTGGACAGCCCCAGCATTTT; cdr3_aa: CASSLGQGGQPQHF
j_call: TRBJ2-1; v_call: TRBV10-2; d_call: NA; clone_size: NA; cdr3_nt: TGCGCCAGCAGCGCTGGAGGGTCTGAGCAGTTCTTC; cdr3_aa: CASSAGGSEQFF
j_call: TRBJ1-2; v_call: TRBV7-8; d_call: NA; clone_size: NA; cdr3_nt: TGTGCCAGCAGCTTAGTCAGTCAGGGTCAGACCTATGGCTACACCTTC; cdr3_aa: CASSLVSQGQTYGYTF
j_call: TRBJ1-1; v_call: TRBV5-8; d_call: TRBD1; clone_size: NA; cdr3_nt: TGTGCCAGCAGCTTACAGGGGGGCGTTGAAGCTTTCTTT; cdr3_aa: CASSLQGGVEAFF
j_call: TRBJ1-2; v_call: TRBV20-1; d_call: NA; clone_size: few; cdr3_nt: TGCAGTGCTAGTAAAGACAGCAACTATGGCTACACCTTC; cdr3_aa: CSASKDSNYGYTF
j_call: TRBJ2-2; v_call: TRBV10-1; d_call: TRBD1; clone_size: NA; cdr3_nt: TGCGCCAGCAGTGCCACCCGAGGGACAGAGAACACCGGGGAGCTGTTTTTT; cdr3_aa: CASSATRGTENTGELFF
j_call: TRBJ2-1; v_call: TRBV4-1; d_call: TRBD2; clone_size: NA; cdr3_nt: TGCGCCAGCAGCCAAGAAAGGACTAGCGGGTGGAATGAGCAGTTCTTC; cdr3_aa: CASSQERTSGWNEQFF
j_call: TRBJ2-2; v_call: TRBV4-2; d_call: TRBD2; clone_size: medium-sized; cdr3_nt: TGTGCCAGCAGCCTAAGGACTAGCGGGGGCCTCAGAGGGGAGCTGTTTTTT; cdr3_aa: CASSLRTSGGLRGELFF
j_call: TRBJ1-2; v_call: TRBV28; d_call: NA; clone_size: once; cdr3_nt: TGTGCCAGCAGTTTGAGCTATGGCTACACCTTC; cdr3_aa: CASSLSYGYTF
j_call: TRBJ1-4; v_call: TRBV25-1; d_call: NA; clone_size: NA; cdr3_nt: TGTGCCAGCAGTGGCGGTCTTGGGGGCGCTAATGAAAAACTGTTTTTT; cdr3_aa: CASSGGLGGANEKLFF
j_call: TRBJ2-2; v_call: TRBV6-5; d_call: NA; clone_size: NA; cdr3_nt: TGTGCCAGCAGTTACCGGACAGAGGACACCGGGGAGCTGTTTTTT; cdr3_aa: CASSYRTEDTGELFF
j_call: TRBJ1-5; v_call: TRBV7-2; d_call: NA; clone_size: NA; cdr3_nt: TGTGCCAGCAGTTCGCCAGGGGTTAGGTCTGGACAGCCCCAGCATTTT; cdr3_aa: CASSSPGVRSGQPQHF
j_call: TRBJ1-6; v_call: TRBV6-1; d_call: TRBD1; clone_size: NA; cdr3_nt: TGTGCCAGCAGTGAAGTGCCCAGGGGGTCTGGAAATTCACCCCTCCACTTT; cdr3_aa: CASSEVPRGSGNSPLHF
j_call: TRBJ1-2; v_call: TRBV6-5; d_call: TRBD1; clone_size: NA; cdr3_nt: TGTGCCAGCAGTCGAGACAGGGTTGGCTACACCTTC; cdr3_aa: CASSRDRVGYTF
j_call: TRBJ2-1; v_call: TRBV10-3; d_call: TRBD2; clone_size: once; cdr3_nt: TGTGCCATCAGTGAGTTACCCGGGACTACTGAGCAGTTCTTC; cdr3_aa: CAISELPGTTEQFF
j_call: TRBJ1-2; v_call: TRBV6-6; d_call: TRBD1; clone_size: NA; cdr3_nt: TGTGCCAGCAGTCAGAATGGGGACAGAATATTTAACTATGGCTACACCTTC; cdr3_aa: CASSQNGDRIFNYGYTF
j_call: TRBJ2-4; v_call: TRBV5-4; d_call: TRBD1; clone_size: NA; cdr3_nt: TGTGCCAGCAGTACAGGGGCAGCCAAAAACATTCAGTACTTC; cdr3_aa: CASSTGAAKNIQYF
j_call: TRBJ1-5; v_call: TRBV7-2; d_call: TRBD1; clone_size: NA; cdr3_nt: TGTGCCAGCAGCTATTTCGCGGGACAGGGGGCCGATCAGCCCCAGCATTTT; cdr3_aa: CASSYFAGQGADQPQHF
j_call: TRBJ2-1; v_call: TRBV5-6; d_call: NA; clone_size: NA; cdr3_nt: TGTGCCAGCAGCTCCATCCATGGGACTGCATTAGCTCCCTACAATGAGCAGTTCTTC; cdr3_aa: CASSSIHGTALAPYNEQFF
j_call: TRBJ1-2; v_call: TRBV19; d_call: TRBD1; clone_size: NA; cdr3_nt: TGTGCCAGTTCTCATATTACAGGGGTAGACTATGGCTACACCTTC; cdr3_aa: CASSHITGVDYGYTF
j_call: TRBJ1-1; v_call: TRBV7-2; d_call: NA; clone_size: few; cdr3_nt: TGTGCCAGCAGCTTAAATACGGGGGTGAACACTGAAGCTTTCTTT; cdr3_aa: CASSLNTGVNTEAFF
j_call: TRBJ2-7; v_call: TRBV5-1; d_call: NA; clone_size: NA; cdr3_nt: TGCGCCAGCAGCTTCAACAGGGAAACCGAGCAGTACTTC; cdr3_aa: CASSFNRETEQYF
j_call: TRBJ2-2; v_call: TRBV3-1/TRBV3-2; d_call: TRBD1; clone_size: NA; cdr3_nt: TGTGCCAGCAGTCGGTGGACAGGGATAACCGGGGAGCTGTTTTTT; cdr3_aa: CASSRWTGITGELFF
j_call: TRBJ1-2; v_call: TRBV5-1; d_call: NA; clone_size: NA; cdr3_nt: TGCGCCAGCAGCTTTCTAAGCGGCGGAAATGGCTACACCTTC; cdr3_aa: CASSFLSGGNGYTF
j_call: TRBJ1-2; v_call: TRBV5-1; d_call: NA; clone_size: NA; cdr3_nt: TGCGCCAGCAGCTTGTTAACAGGGTCTCCCTATGGCTACACCTTC; cdr3_aa: CASSLLTGSPYGYTF
j_call: TRBJ2-5; v_call: TRBV29-1; d_call: NA; clone_size: NA; cdr3_nt: TGCAGCGTTGGGGTAGCAGAGACCCAGTACTTC; cdr3_aa: CSVGVAETQYF
j_call: TRBJ1-4; v_call: TRBV3-1/TRBV3-2; d_call: NA; clone_size: NA; cdr3_nt: TGTGCCAGCAGCCAAGGGGGGGGTCGCGAAAAACTGTTTTTT; cdr3_aa: CASSQGGGREKLFF
j_call: TRBJ2-1; v_call: TRBV7-2; d_call: NA; clone_size: NA; cdr3_nt: TGTGCCAGCAGCTTATATGGGCCGAACAATGAGCAGTTCTTC; cdr3_aa: CASSLYGPNNEQFF
j_call: TRBJ2-5; v_call: TRBV19; d_call: NA; clone_size: NA; cdr3_nt: TGTGCCAGTAGCCAGGACCGAAGAAGGCGGGCGTACCAAGAGACCCAGTACTTC; cdr3_aa: CASSQDRRRRAYQETQYF
j_call: TRBJ2-5; v_call: TRBV9; d_call: NA; clone_size: NA; cdr3_nt: TGTGCCAGCAGCGAGACTCCAGGGGGACTAGGAACCCAGTACTTC; cdr3_aa: CASSETPGGLGTQYF
j_call: TRBJ2-1; v_call: TRBV5-8; d_call: NA; clone_size: once; cdr3_nt: TGTGCCAGCAGGACTGACTGGACTCAGCAGTTCTTC; cdr3_aa: CASRTDWTQQFF
j_call: TRBJ2-1; v_call: TRBV11-3; d_call: TRBD2; clone_size: NA; cdr3_nt: TGTGCCAGCAGCTCACTAGCGGGGAATGAGCAGTTCTTC; cdr3_aa: CASSSLAGNEQFF